This entry features one T cell receptor beta chain sequence. The specificity of this receptor is unknown. No base qualities exist here, and no much larger clone lies one base off it. Library preparation used the immunoSEQ multiplex PCR assay. For the multiplex PCR, a mixture combining 60 forward primers for TCR Vbeta segments and 13 reverse primers for TCR Jbeta segments was used. Amplification of the CDR3 region of rearranged TCR beta genes was performed with a multiplex PCR assay on genomic DNA. The Illumina HiSeq System was used to sequence the amplified TCR beta libraries as 87-base-pair reads. Per the source publication's procedure: A later analysis tallied roughly 80 million unique TCR beta chains across the 666 repertoires, and about 10 million of those chains were shared by two or more donors. A nearest-neighbor algorithm error-corrected the raw reads and collapsed the reads into unique sequences, merging closely related sequences to remove PCR and sequencing errors. To assign V, D and J gene segments, CDR3 sequences were aligned to IMGT reference sequences. Each retained sequence needed at least a six-nucleotide match to both a V gene segment and a J gene segment. A rearrangement counted as productive if the CDR3 had no stop codons and remained in frame with V and J, and every other rearrangement counted as non-productive. Following IMGT convention, CDR3 was defined as the stretch from the second conserved V-encoded cysteine to the conserved J-encoded phenylalanine. In an earlier analysis of around 570 of the donors, sequences lacking an unambiguous match to a single V gene segment were excluded. An earlier analysis of a few hundred of the donors called V segments functional above 56.7% productive rearrangements and segregating when the between-donor standard deviation exceeded 5%. A statistical classification framework was developed to diagnose cytomegalovirus status using the catalog of TCR beta chain sequences. V and J gene assignment, in a later analysis, came from comparing TCR nucleotide sequences with IMGT/GENE-DB human TR gene sequences. A later analysis assigned CDR3 sequences and most-parsimonious VDJ recombination scenarios with the TCRdist pipeline. A later analysis defined each TCR beta chain by its CDR3 amino acid sequence plus V-gene family, and excluded reads lacking a unique V-gene family. As a way to deal with suspected cross-contamination and a sequencing artifact, a later analysis dropped under 600 nucleotide sequences that were highly shared and had low generation probability. For each public chain, a later analysis derived a clonal expansion index from normalized ranks of inferred template counts within each repertoire. A later analysis computed generation probabilities with a VDJ recombination model fitted to out-of-frame rearrangements, and checked the results against IGoR. A later analysis scored TCR-TCR, TCR-HLA and TCR-CMV co-occurrence with hypergeometric tests, applying a repertoire-size bias correction to TCR pairs. To estimate false discovery rates, a later analysis permuted the HLA or CMV assignments 20 times. In a later analysis, co-occurring TCRs were grouped using DBSCAN, with TCRdist sequence similarity added in when clustering inside HLA-allele-positive subsets. Co-occurrence clustering excluded repertoires with fewer than 30,000 or more than 120,000 public chains, plus five with anomalous nucleotide sharing. TCRdb mirrors the immuneACCESS table, restricted to in-frame sequences. Some clones are absent from its copies; in checked studies, under half trace to an unresolved V gene, and the reason for the others is unknown. V, J and clone size reflect that table, while D and trimming were determined from the DNA. The sample profile shows 150,000 to 200,000 clones; nearly 70% of them were found once. The biggest ten clones account for around 9.3% of the sample.

This sample stems from a study of cytomegalovirus exposure and HLA in healthy donors (dated by TCRdb to the late 2010s). Broadly, across the study: In an earlier analysis of about 560 of the donors, approximately 300 Gb of sequence data and 117 million unique TCR beta sequences from 180 million or so T cells were reported. Approximately 300 gigabases of sequencing data and around 85 million unique TCR sequences made up an early release that covered under 750 HLA-typed donors. The genetic ancestry cluster associated with self-reported Caucasian donors included over 65% of the 398 genotyped donors. The study was designed to test whether signatures of past pathogen exposure could be identified by cataloging public T cell receptors. The study used immunosequencing to profile the T cell repertoires of 600 to 850 subjects and linked those repertoires to cytomegalovirus serostatus. Along with the roughly 670-subject first cohort, a separate validation cohort of around 110 different subjects was used. High-throughput TCR immunosequencing, statistical association of individual TCRs with disease status, and machine learning were combined to predict cytomegalovirus infection status. A later analysis re-examined previously published TCR beta repertoires from just over 650 donors and added high-resolution HLA genotyping to investigate patterns of TCR occurrence. Rather than drawing on any new phenotypic data, the later analysis identified candidate immune exposures from TCR beta sequences and the way those sequences occurred across donors. In an earlier analysis of 500 to 650 of the donors, high-throughput TCR beta sequencing was used to judge whether each TCR beta V gene segment behaved as functional or pseudogenic. Donor age, sex, ethnicity and CMV serostatus were compiled together with the repertoire data. In a later genetic analysis, genome-wide SNP genotypes for about 55% of the roughly 700 donors were used, and that subset was treated as a discovery cohort. Every repertoire in the discovery cohort had been generated on one and the same sequencing platform. Class I and class II HLA loci were covered by the typing at four-digit resolution. The number of donors typed differed by locus, with about 629-640 for A, B, C, DRB1 and DQB1, around 500 for DQA1, 600 to 610 for DPA1, and approximately 470 for DPB1. A handful of DR-DQ haplotypes were handled as single units for association and clustering because linkage in the cohort was strong. Across under 500 genotyped donors of the cohort, an average of 235,054 unique TCR beta nucleotide sequences per donor were sequenced, and roughly 20% of those sequences were non-productive. Study-level results and caveats: According to a later analysis, TCR association rates differed among HLA loci, with DRB1 alleles showing the most associated TCRs and HLA-C alleles showing the fewest. Roughly uniform sequencing depth across donors was assumed in presence/absence analyses, although this assumption may not hold. A later analysis found that most CMV-associated TCR beta chains appeared HLA-restricted, with HLA associations seemingly driven largely by CMV exposure. A later analysis found that HLA-associated TCR beta chains were more clonally expanded and had lower generation probabilities than equally common non-associated chains. A few of the identified cytomegalovirus-associated TCR beta chains were confirmed in vitro to be specific for cytomegalovirus antigens. The cohort was sequenced for TCR beta chains only, and without alpha or paired-chain data the features that could be detected were limited. Most TCR sequences were observed very rarely across donors, whereas some public TCRs were present in many individuals. Because some donors lacked HLA typing at each locus, the association tests relied only on the typed subset. A later genetic analysis associated a missense DCLRE1C variant with V-gene and J-gene trimming of TCR beta chains, and an independent cohort replicated the association. It was suggested by the authors that the approach could potentially be generalized to other disease states and immunological phenotypes. Linkage disequilibrium might explain the correlated functional status among segregating V segments, but an unknown experimental factor could not be excluded. Specific HLA alleles were associated with over 15,000 TCR beta sequences at a false discovery rate of 0.05 in a later analysis. Several of the top co-occurrence clusters appeared to be linked to parvovirus B19, influenza, CMV and Epstein-Barr virus, according to a later analysis. Immune exposure information for the cohort was limited to CMV serostatus. The study listed 164 TCR beta chains as associated with cytomegalovirus. When HLA alleles, especially DR and DQ, strongly co-occurred, TCR associations were difficult to assign to individual alleles. The 87-base-pair reads could not distinguish some IMGT-functional V segments, including TRBV6-2 and TRBV6-3, so those segments were excluded. In both the original and validation cohorts, the classifier was reported to diagnose cytomegalovirus status with high specificity and sensitivity. Over 15 rarely observed V segments, including chromosome 9 orphons, were excluded from the earlier analysis of several hundred of the donors because counts were too low. An earlier analysis of approximately 540 of the donors showed that most TCR beta V segments appeared in productive rearrangements either about 90% or about 30% of the time, which broadly matched IMGT annotations. Compared with the 666-donor mean, donors in an Asian-associated ancestry cluster had fewer N-insertions in productive TCRs, according to a later genetic analysis. A group of highly shared sequence variants was considered likely to be a technical artifact of the sequencing pipeline. A further reported finding was that TCR beta sequences accurately predicted the HLA-A and HLA-B alleles for most subjects in the first cohort.

The cohort consisted of 650 to 700 healthy bone marrow donors. All cohort members were sampled while nominally healthy, although unrecorded immune exposures were likely present. The donor tested CMV seropositive and was one of the 289 seropositive cohort members. A peripheral blood sample was provided by each donor, and peripheral blood mononuclear cells were used for TCR beta sequencing. The Qiagen DNeasy Blood Extraction Kit was used to extract genomic DNA from the blood cell samples. The CDR3 contains 16 residues, cysteine and phenylalanine counted. Only CDR3 DNA is held: 48 bases, read in frame from base 1. Taken from the germline V gene, the CDR1 and CDR2 loops are SNHLY and FYNNEI. Compared with germline, V lacks 7 bases and J lacks 4 bases; bases without a gene match: 12.

This sequence was found in a man aged 30-40 years in good health and CMV-seropositive. The chain is assembled from TRBV2 and TRBJ2-1, with 8 bases in between that match TRBD2. Sequences were obtained from PBMCs. The nucleotide sequence reads as follows: TGTGCCAGCACCCCCCCTGGTAGCGGGAAGTACAATGAGCAGTTCTTC. It encodes CASTPPGSGKYNEQFF.